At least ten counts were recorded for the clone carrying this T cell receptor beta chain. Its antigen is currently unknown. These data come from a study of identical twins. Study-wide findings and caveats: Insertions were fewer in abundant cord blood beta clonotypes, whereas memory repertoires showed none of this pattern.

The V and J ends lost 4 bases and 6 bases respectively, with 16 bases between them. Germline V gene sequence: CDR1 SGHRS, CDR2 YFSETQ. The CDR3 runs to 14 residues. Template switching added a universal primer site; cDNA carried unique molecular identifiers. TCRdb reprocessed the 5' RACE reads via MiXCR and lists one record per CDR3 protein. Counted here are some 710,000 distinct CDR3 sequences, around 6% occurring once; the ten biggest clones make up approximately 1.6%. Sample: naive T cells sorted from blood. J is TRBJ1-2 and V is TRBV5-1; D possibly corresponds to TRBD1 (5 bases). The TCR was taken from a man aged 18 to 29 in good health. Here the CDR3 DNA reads TGCGCCAGCAGCGTCCCGGGCCCGGGACATGGCTACACCTTC. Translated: CASSVPGPGHGYTF. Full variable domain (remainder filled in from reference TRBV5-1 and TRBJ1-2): KAGVTQTPRYLIKTRGQQVTLSCSPISGHRSVSWYQQTPGQGLQFLFEYFSETQRNKGNFPGRFSGRQFSNSRSEMNVSTLELGDSALYLCASSVPGPGHGYTFGSGTRLTVV.